The 18 T cell receptor beta chains presented below share a single source sample, sequenced in a study of blood T cell repertoires in COVID-19. TCRdb's table, derived via immunoSEQ multiplex PCR, lists solely in-frame clones and lacks some. The sample consists of a few hundred thousand clones, roughly 88% of them appearing once. Sequencing input: PBMCs or T cells enriched from blood (not recorded which). The source of these receptors is a man aged 25-45 years who had recovered from COVID-19.

This chain links TRBV4-1 with TRBJ1-6, with D perhaps matching TRBD1 (6 bases). The germline CDR1 and CDR2 sequences are MGHRA and YSYEKL. The CDR3 runs 20 residues. V lost 4 bases, J lost 0 bases, and 22 bases lay in between. In DNA form, the CDR3 reads TGCGCCAGCAGCCGACAAGTCCAAGTCCAGGGGAGCTCCTATAATTCACCCCTCCACTTT. It codes for CASSRQVQVQGSSYNSPLHF.

The chain joins TRBV9 to TRBJ2-5, with TRBD2 matching 8 bases. V lost 0 bases and J lost 2; bases outside the gene matches: 6. The CDR3 extends over 16 amino acids. Germline lookup yields CDR1 SGDLS and CDR2 YYNGEE. CDR3 loop: CASSVAVTSAQETQYF. In DNA form, the CDR3 reads TGTGCCAGCAGCGTAGCAGTGACTAGCGCTCAAGAGACCCAGTACTTC. Based on the CDR3 plus reference TRBV9 and TRBJ2-5, the full variable domain is DSGVTQTPKHLITATGQRVTLRCSPRSGDLSVYWYQQSLDQGLQFLIQYYNGEERAKGNILERFSAQQFPDLHSELNLSSLELGDSALYFCASSVAVTSAQETQYFGPGTRLLVL.

This rearrangement joins TRBV19 to TRBJ2-7; TRBD1 agrees at 7 bases. The V segment lost 4 bases and the J segment 0 bases; nucleotides outside the gene matches: 9. Per the germline V gene, CDR1 is LNHDA and CDR2 is SQIVND (reference sequence). CDR3 length equals 16 residues. In DNA form, the CDR3 reads TGTGCCAGTAGTAAGCCGGGACAGATTAGCTCCTACGAGCAGTACTTC. Encoded protein: CASSKPGQISSYEQYF.

The rearrangement joins TRBV7-3 to TRBJ1-1; unclear D gene. V was cut by 5 bases and J by 0 bases, with 10 bases left in between. Per germline, CDR1 SGHTA and CDR2 FQGTGA. This CDR3 is built from 14 residues. This CDR3 is CASSPGLMNTEAFF. As DNA, the CDR3 is TGTGCCAGCAGCCCAGGACTTATGAACACTGAAGCTTTCTTT. Drawing the rest from reference TRBV7-3 and TRBJ1-1, the complete variable domain is GAGVSQTPSNKVTEKGKYVELRCDPISGHTALYWYRQSLGQGPEFLIYFQGTGAADDSGLPNDRFFAVRPEGSVSTLKIQRTERGDSAVYLCASSPGLMNTEAFFGQGTRLTVV.

The chain links TRBV19 to TRBJ2-3, with 8 bases identical to TRBD1. Germline lookup yields CDR1 LNHDA and CDR2 SQIVND (reference sequence). This CDR3 is 14 amino acids long. Trimming removed 4 bases from V and 6 bases from J; junction bases left unmatched: 6. CDR3 coding DNA: TGTGCCAGTAGTACCAGGGGGCGAAGGGATACGCAGTATTTT. Its protein is CASSTRGRRDTQYF. The whole variable domain, filled in from reference TRBV19 and TRBJ2-3, reads DGGITQSPKYLFRKEGQNVTLSCEQNLNHDAMYWYRQDPGQGLRLIYYSQIVNDFQKGDIAEGYSVSREKKESFPLTVTSAQKNPTAFYLCASSTRGRRDTQYFGPGTRLTVL.

The chain combines TRBV9 with TRBJ2-7; 10 bases are shared with TRBD1. V trimming: 0 bases; J trimming: 4 bases; junction bases outside the gene matches: 4. This CDR3 has 15 residues. The germline V gene has CDR1 SGDLS and CDR2 YYNGEE. Here the CDR3 reads CASSVALGQGYEQYF. Here the CDR3 DNA reads TGTGCCAGCAGCGTAGCCCTGGGACAGGGGTACGAGCAGTACTTC.

This chain connects TRBV10-3 to TRBJ1-5, with D unresolved. CDR3 size: 12 residues. The V gene's germline CDR1 is ENHRY and CDR2 SYGVKD. V lost 10 bases to trimming and J lost 2 bases, with 9 bases between them. CDR3 bases: TGTGCCACCCGACTCGGCAATCAGCCCCAGCATTTT. Translating it yields CATRLGNQPQHF.

The rearrangement links TRBV9 to TRBJ1-1; 11 bases map to TRBD1. Germline assignment: CDR1 SGDLS and CDR2 YYNGEE. The ends lost 2 bases at V and 7 bases at J; junction bases unmatched: 4. The CDR3 is 14 amino acids. The CDR3 loop is CASSVTGTGGEAFF. In nucleotides, the CDR3 is TGTGCCAGCAGCGTCACAGGGACAGGGGGTGAAGCTTTCTTT.

The V gene is TRBV5-4, the J gene TRBJ2-5; TRBD1 is a possible D gene (5 bases). V was pared by 4 bases and J by 3 bases, with 10 bases between. The CDR3 loop spans 13 amino acids. Germline V gene sequence: CDR1 SGHNT, CDR2 YYREEE (reference sequence). The chain's CDR3 is CASSVRGKETQYF. The DNA for the CDR3 is TGTGCCAGCAGCGTAAGGGGAAAAGAGACCCAGTACTTC.

The V call is TRBV7-3, the J call TRBJ2-7; D may be TRBD2 (6 bases). V was pared by 7 bases and J by 1 base, with 23 bases between. Germline lookup yields CDR1 SGHTA and CDR2 FQGTGA. CDR3 length: 17 amino acids. The CDR3 spells CASTLNRLAKISYEQYF. Written as DNA, the CDR3 is TGTGCCAGCACCCTTAACCGGCTAGCGAAAATTTCCTACGAGCAGTACTTC.

V usage is TRBV11-2 and J usage is TRBJ1-3; D is unclear. The CDR3 extends over 13 amino acids. The germline gives CDR1 SGHAT, CDR2 FQNNGV. V lost 1 base, J lost 6 bases, and 7 bases lay in between. CDR3 DNA sequence: TGTGCCAGCAGCTTAGGGCTTACAAACACCATATATTTT. The encoded protein is CASSLGLTNTIYF.

The chain carries TRBV30 and TRBJ1-4, with TRBD1 matching 8 bases. Trimming cost V 0 bases and J 7 bases; bases outside gene matches: 1. Germline V CDR1 and CDR2: GTSNPN, SVGIG (reference sequence). The length of the CDR3 is 13 residues. The CDR3 DNA follows: TGTGCCTGGAGTGTCCAGGGGGCTGAAAAACTGTTTTTT. Its protein is CAWSVQGAEKLFF. The full variable domain, with the rest looked up from reference TRBV30 and TRBJ1-4, is SQTIHQWPATLVQPVGSPLSLECTVEGTSNPNLYWYRQAAGRGLQLLFYSVGIGQISSEVPQNLSASRPQDRQFILSSKKLLLSDSGFYLCAWSVQGAEKLFFGSGTQLSVL.

J is TRBJ1-1 and V is TRBV19; tentative D call: TRBD1 (6 bases). From germline, CDR1 is LNHDA and CDR2 SQIVND (reference sequence). Trimming cost V 8 bases and J 0 bases, with 13 bases left between them. The CDR3 extends over 14 amino acids. CDR3 residues: CASGVTGLNTEAFF. In nucleotides, the CDR3 is TGTGCCAGTGGCGTGACAGGCCTGAACACTGAAGCTTTCTTT.

The rearrangement joins TRBV7-2 to TRBJ1-5; 7 bases are shared with TRBD1. J lost 0 bases, V lost 3 bases, and 2 bases had no gene match. This CDR3 has 15 residues. Germline-derived CDR1 and CDR2 are SGHTA and FQGNSA. CDR3 loop: CASSFGDSSNQPQHF. Written as DNA, the CDR3 is TGTGCCAGCAGCTTCGGGGACAGTAGCAATCAGCCCCAGCATTTT.

This clone came up a few times. The V and J genes are TRBV6-5 and TRBJ1-1, with TRBD1 identical over 7 bases. Germline trimming cut 6 bases from V and 4 bases from J; bases unmatched to any gene: 5. There are 13 residues in the CDR3. Germline V CDR1 and CDR2: MNHEY, SVGAGI. CDR3 DNA: TGTGCCAGCAGGAGACAGGGTTTCACTGAAGCTTTCTTT. It is translated as CASRRQGFTEAFF.

Only one count was recorded for this clone. The chain is built from TRBV30 and TRBJ2-2; perhaps TRBD1 as D (6 bases). Germline V CDR1 and CDR2: GTSNPN, SVGIG (reference sequence). V was cut by 4 bases and J by 0 bases, with 15 bases left in between. This CDR3 spans 16 amino acids. CDR3 nucleotides: TGTGCCTGGAAGAGGACAGATCTAACGAACACCGGGGAGCTGTTTTTT. Translation gives CAWKRTDLTNTGELFF.

This chain uses TRBV7-2 with TRBJ1-1; 7 positions match TRBD1. Germline V lookup: CDR1 SGHTA, CDR2 FQGNSA. V was pared by 6 bases and J by 7 bases, with 11 bases of the junction left unmatched. CDR3 length: 14 residues. In DNA, the CDR3 is TGTGCCAGCAGTTCTAGGACAGGTCCGATTGAAGCTTTCTTT. This encodes CASSSRTGPIEAFF.

V is TRBV29-1 and J is TRBJ1-1, with D perhaps TRBD1 (6 bases). V was cut by 5 bases and J by 4 bases, with 20 bases left in between. CDR3 length: 15 amino acids. Germline V gives CDR1 SQVTM, CDR2 ANQGSEA. CDR3: CSVRGATGRGTEAFF. DNA of the CDR3: TGCAGCGTTCGAGGAGCGACAGGCCGGGGCACTGAAGCTTTCTTT.